The 3 T cell receptor beta chains in this list originate from one sample, sequenced in a study of T cells expressing NK-cell markers. TCRdb re-called the 5' RACE reads; every CDR3 protein appears as one record, without DNA. The sample has 550,000 to 600,000 distinct CDR3 sequences. Sequenced input: blood T cells: a sorted CD56 or NKG2C T cell subset, CD4+ or CD8+ T cells, or bulk PBMC T cells (not recorded which). The receptors originated from a man between 18 and 29 years old in good health.

V usage is TRBV5-8 and J usage is TRBJ1-1; as DNA is missing, the TRBD1 call by TCRdb cannot be tested. Germline CDR1 SGHTS, CDR2 YDEGEE. This CDR3 region has 15 residues. CDR3 protein: CASPGTVPSSSEAFF.

CDR3: CASSMPQGSGGYEQYF. The chain carries TRBV19 and TRBJ2-7; TCRdb indicates TRBD1, and absent DNA this call remains unverified. The CDR3 sequence is 16 residues long. CDR1 and CDR2 (germline): LNHDA, SQIVND (reference sequence). Filled out from reference TRBV19 and TRBJ2-7, the complete variable domain reads DGGITQSPKYLFRKEGQNVTLSCEQNLNHDAMYWYRQDPGQGLRLIYYSQIVNDFQKGDIAEGYSVSREKKESFPLTVTSAQKNPTAFYLCASSMPQGSGGYEQYFGPGTRLTVT.

This sequence joins TRBV4-3 and TRBJ2-1; TCRdb picks TRBD2, but there is no DNA to check that call. Germline assignment: CDR1 LGHNA and CDR2 YSLEER. This CDR3 spans 16 amino acids. CDR3 loop: CASSQDQSGRYNEQFF.